This TCR beta chain was captured by sequencing in a study of cytomegalovirus exposure and HLA in healthy donors. Study outcomes and limitations: It was confirmed in vitro that a few of the CMV-associated chains were specific for CMV antigens. Accurate prediction of most subjects' HLA-A and HLA-B alleles from TCR beta sequences was reported.

60 Vbeta and 13 Jbeta primers were used in PCR. Measured with immunoSEQ multiplex PCR; TCRdb has only the in-frame clones, and not every one. The table has roughly 110,000 clones, over 65% seen once; the top ten hold more than 3.5%. Note on this clone: Its target is not known.

Germline values: CDR1 SQVTM, CDR2 ANQGSEA. The CDR3 is 11 residues long. V was cut by 4 bases and J by 6 bases, with 10 bases left in between. The receptor's source is a woman aged 40 to 50 in good health and CMV-seropositive. V usage is TRBV29-1 and J usage is TRBJ2-7; possibly TRBD2 for D (5 bases). Sequenced: PBMCs. CDR3 nucleotide sequence: TGCAGCGTTGGTCGGGGTGCCGAGCAGTACTTC. This encodes CSVGRGAEQYF.